This T cell receptor (beta chain) was recorded in a study of OX40 agonist ivuxolimab in advanced cancers. For the study at large: Under the entry rules, prior anti-PD-1, anti-PD-L1 or anti-CTLA-4 therapy was allowed, and roughly 41% had some.

As regards this clone: The antigen is not known.

V was shortened by 1 base and J by 2 bases, with 9 bases between the two germline ends. The V gene's germline CDR1 is SGHAT and CDR2 FQNNGV. The CDR3 runs to 14 residues. Anyone with autoimmune disease history or systemic immunosuppression was excluded. Study-level points and caveats: At 0.1 to 3.0 mg/kg, CD4+ and CD8+ blood T cells expanded clonally by week 6. Compared with CD4+, CD8+ T cells on average had more expanded clones.

Sequenced by immunoSEQ multiplex PCR; TCRdb stores in-frame clones only, minus some. The profile shows approximately 91,000 clones, around 90% of them singletons. This receptor was identified in an adult with an advanced solid tumor such as melanoma, head and neck, liver or kidney cancer. The chain joins TRBV11-2 to TRBJ2-7, with D perhaps TRBD2 (5 bases). The sequences come from CD4+ or CD8+ T cells sorted from blood, collected in a trial of the OX40 agonist ivuxolimab. The CDR3 DNA is TGTGCCAGCAGCTTAGGTCAGAGGGCCTACGAGCAGTACTTC. Encoded protein: CASSLGQRAYEQYF.